This TCR beta chain was recovered during a study of shared clonotypes between healthy human individuals. Trimming removed 5 bases from V and 9 bases from J; junction bases left unmatched: 5. CDR3 length: 14 residues. The germline V gene encodes CDR1 MNHEY and CDR2 SVGAGI. Concerning this clone itself: Its antigen is unknown.

The data were produced by immunoSEQ multiplex PCR, yet TCRdb's version contains in-frame clones alone and is incomplete. The repertoire includes about 2 million clones, roughly 95% of them detected once, and 0.1% to 0.15% sits in the top ten. General study findings and limits: The study generally estimated greater richness for naive than memory subsets. A limitation of the genetic and exposure-history diversity represented arose from few donors.

The source of this sequence is a man aged 18-30 years in good health. This chain uses TRBV6-5 with TRBJ1-6; 9 bases are a match to TRBD1. Sequenced material: naive CD4+ T cells sorted from blood. This sample's subset: CD45RA+ positively selected. Here the CDR3 reads CASSDTGGLSPLHF. CDR3 DNA: TGTGCCAGCAGTGATACAGGGGGCCTTTCACCCCTCCACTTT.